A selection of T cell receptor beta chains follows, all from one sample in a study of T cells after yellow fever vaccination. Using its own MiXCR run on the 5' RACE reads, TCRdb lists one record per CDR3 protein. This repertoire shows about 170,000 distinct CDR3 sequences, more than 9.5% found once; its top ten account for around 34%. Sequenced here: CD8+ T cells sorted from PBMCs, sampled 15 days after the yellow fever booster vaccination. These TCRs come from a man younger than 35 who received the YFV17D yellow fever vaccine. Each CDR3 is given with its conserved first and last residue. The order of the fields is V gene, J gene, D gene, clone size, CDR3 protein, CDR3 DNA. A D gene is named only where the DNA matches it firmly. The size of a clone is reported for some rows only, either as once, few or many, or as a class for expanded clones.

>TRBV7-2|TRBJ1-1|TRBD1|few
CASSLTGGIGAEAFF
TGTGCCAGCAGCTTGACAGGGGGGATTGGGGCTGAAGCTTTCTTT
>TRBV7-9|TRBJ1-1|NA|NA
CASSLGGEAAFF
TGTGCCAGCAGCTTAGGAGGGGAGGCAGCTTTCTTT
>TRBV7-2|TRBJ2-7|TRBD2|few
CASSYTSAYEQYF
TGTGCCAGCAGCTACACTAGCGCCTACGAGCAGTACTTC
>TRBV20-1|TRBJ2-1|TRBD1|few
CSARETGSSSYNEQFF
TGCAGTGCTAGGGAGACAGGGAGCAGCTCCTACAATGAGCAGTTCTTC
>TRBV4-1|TRBJ1-1|NA|NA
CASSQPRGANTEAFF
TGCGCCAGCAGCCAACCCCGGGGGGCAAACACTGAAGCTTTCTTT
>TRBV6-5|TRBJ2-1|NA|NA
CASSADLGSYNEQFF
TGTGCCAGCAGTGCTGACCTTGGCTCCTACAATGAGCAGTTCTTC
>TRBV12-3/TRBV12-4|TRBJ2-1|TRBD2|NA
CASSLGTRTFEQFF
TGTGCCAGCAGTTTAGGGACTAGGACATTTGAGCAGTTCTTC
>TRBV27|TRBJ2-1|NA|few
CASSLETKTYNEQFF
TGTGCCAGCAGTTTAGAGACTAAAACCTACAATGAGCAGTTCTTC
>TRBV14|TRBJ2-3|NA|few
CASSHEIPDTQYF
TGTGCCAGCAGCCATGAGATCCCAGATACGCAGTATTTT
>TRBV12-3/TRBV12-4|TRBJ1-2|NA|few
CASSPAPTPGGYTF
TGTGCCAGCAGCCCCGCCCCCACTCCGGGAGGCTACACCTTC
>TRBV7-6|TRBJ2-7|TRBD1|NA
CASSTPGQSSYEQYF
TGTGCCAGCAGCACTCCGGGACAGAGCTCCTACGAGCAGTACTTC
>TRBV5-1|TRBJ2-3|NA|few
CASSLIQATDTQYF
TGCGCCAGCAGCTTAATACAGGCCACAGATACGCAGTATTTT
>TRBV6-1|TRBJ2-3|NA|NA
CASRDLDTQYF
TGTGCCAGCAGAGATCTGGATACGCAGTATTTT
>TRBV12-3/TRBV12-4|TRBJ1-5|NA|few
CASSLAGVGNQPQHF
TGTGCCAGCAGTTTAGCAGGGGTAGGCAATCAGCCCCAGCATTTT
>TRBV7-9|TRBJ1-1|NA|once
CASSLAGVYTEAFF
TGTGCCAGCAGCTTAGCAGGGGTCTACACTGAAGCTTTCTTT
>TRBV11-2|TRBJ2-1|TRBD2|NA
CASILRQTPGLAGVYNEQFF
TGTGCCAGCATCCTTCGCCAAACCCCGGGACTAGCGGGGGTTTACAATGAGCAGTTCTTC
>TRBV7-9|TRBJ1-1|NA|NA
CASRDSATEAFF
TGTGCCAGCAGAGACTCGGCCACTGAAGCTTTCTTT
>TRBV6-5|TRBJ2-2|TRBD2|NA
CASSFRSSGDNTGELFF
TGTGCCAGCAGTTTCAGGTCTAGCGGAGATAACACCGGGGAGCTGTTTTTT
>TRBV6-2/TRBV6-3|TRBJ1-1|NA|NA
CASIGAGEAFF
TGTGCCAGCATAGGAGCCGGTGAAGCTTTCTTT
>TRBV5-1|TRBJ1-1|NA|many
CASSEESNTEAFF
TGCGCCAGCAGCGAGGAGTCGAACACTGAAGCTTTCTTT
>TRBV27|TRBJ2-7|NA|many
CASSLGGDEQYF
TGTGCCAGCAGTTTAGGCGGGGACGAGCAGTACTTC
>TRBV19|TRBJ2-7|NA|NA
CASSRRTFSYEQYF
TGTGCCAGTAGTCGCCGGACTTTCTCCTACGAGCAGTACTTC
>TRBV6-2/TRBV6-3|TRBJ2-3|TRBD2|many
CASSYRTSGEADTQYF
TGTGCCAGCAGTTACAGGACTAGCGGGGAAGCAGATACGCAGTATTTT
>TRBV7-2|TRBJ2-3|NA|NA
CASSVGQRSTDTQYF
TGTGCCAGCAGCGTGGGGCAGAGAAGCACAGATACGCAGTATTTT
>TRBV4-3|TRBJ2-6|NA|few
CASSTDSGANVLTF
TGCGCCAGCAGTACCGACTCTGGGGCCAACGTCCTGACTTTC
>TRBV27|TRBJ2-1|NA|NA
CASGYRGGNEQFF
TGTGCCAGCGGGTACAGGGGGGGCAATGAGCAGTTCTTC
>TRBV7-9|TRBJ2-1|TRBD2|few
CASSLAGGPNNEQFF
TGTGCCAGCAGCCTAGCGGGGGGCCCCAACAATGAGCAGTTCTTC
>TRBV7-9|TRBJ2-1|TRBD1|NA
CASRLDRGNNEQFF
TGTGCCAGCAGATTGGACAGGGGCAACAATGAGCAGTTCTTC
>TRBV5-4|TRBJ2-7|NA|few
CASSFTGTRYEQYF
TGTGCCAGCAGCTTTACAGGGACTCGCTACGAGCAGTACTTC
>TRBV3-1|TRBJ1-2|TRBD1|few
CASSLQGWGYGYTF
TGTGCCAGCAGCCTACAGGGGTGGGGCTATGGCTACACCTTC
>TRBV20-1|TRBJ1-5|NA|NA
CSAQGDSNQPQHF
TGCAGTGCTCAAGGGGATAGCAATCAGCCCCAGCATTTT
>TRBV6-1|TRBJ2-3|NA|few
CASTDTQYF
TGTGCCAGCACAGATACGCAGTATTTT
>TRBV9|TRBJ1-1|NA|many
CASSVDQSTEAFF
TGTGCCAGCAGCGTAGACCAAAGCACTGAAGCTTTCTTT
>TRBV9|TRBJ2-2|TRBD2|NA
CASSVGISGSSTGELFF
TGTGCCAGCAGCGTAGGAATCAGCGGGAGTTCGACCGGGGAGCTGTTTTTT
>TRBV6-2/TRBV6-3|TRBJ1-5|NA|NA
CASTPGRAGNQPQHF
TGTGCCAGCACCCCGGGGCGAGCGGGCAATCAGCCCCAGCATTTT
>TRBV7-2|TRBJ1-6|NA|few
CASSLHPPSSPLHF
TGTGCCAGCAGCTTACACCCGCCAAGTTCACCCCTCCACTTT